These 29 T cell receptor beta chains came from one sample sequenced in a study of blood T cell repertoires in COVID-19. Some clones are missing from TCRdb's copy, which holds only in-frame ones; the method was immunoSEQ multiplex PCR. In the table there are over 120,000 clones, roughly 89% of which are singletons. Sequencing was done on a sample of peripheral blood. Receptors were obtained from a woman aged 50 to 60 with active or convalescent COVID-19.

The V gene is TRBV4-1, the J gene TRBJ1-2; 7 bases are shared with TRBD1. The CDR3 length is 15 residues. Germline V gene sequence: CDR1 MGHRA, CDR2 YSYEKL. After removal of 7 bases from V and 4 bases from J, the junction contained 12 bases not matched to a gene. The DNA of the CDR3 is TGCGCCAGCACCTTGAACGAAGCAGGGGGCTATGGCTACACCTTC. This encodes CASTLNEAGGYGYTF.

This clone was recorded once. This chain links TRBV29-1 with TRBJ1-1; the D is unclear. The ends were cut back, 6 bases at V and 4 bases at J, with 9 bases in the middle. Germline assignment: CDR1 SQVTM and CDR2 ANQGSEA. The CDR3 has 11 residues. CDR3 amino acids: CSVLFVTEAFF. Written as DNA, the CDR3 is TGCAGCGTCCTCTTCGTCACTGAAGCTTTCTTT.

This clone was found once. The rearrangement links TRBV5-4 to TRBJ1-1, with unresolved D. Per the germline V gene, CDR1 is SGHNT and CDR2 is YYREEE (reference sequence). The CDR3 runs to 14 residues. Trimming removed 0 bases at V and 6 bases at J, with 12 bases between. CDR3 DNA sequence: TGTGCCAGCAGCTTGGACCCCTGGGAGTCTGAAGCTTTCTTT. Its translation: CASSLDPWESEAFF. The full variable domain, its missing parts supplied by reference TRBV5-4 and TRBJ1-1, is ETGVTQSPTHLIKTRGQQVTLRCSSQSGHNTVSWYQQALGQGPQFIFQYYREEENGRGNFPPRFSGLQFPNYSSELNVNALELDDSALYLCASSLDPWESEAFFGQGTRLTVV.

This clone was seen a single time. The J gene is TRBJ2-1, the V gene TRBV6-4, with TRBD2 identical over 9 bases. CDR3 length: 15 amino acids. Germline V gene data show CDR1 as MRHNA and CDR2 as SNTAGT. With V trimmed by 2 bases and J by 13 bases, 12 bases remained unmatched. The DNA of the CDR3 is TGTGCCAGCAGTGACATAGCGGGGGCCTCCAGCATCCAGTTCTTC. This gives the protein CASSDIAGASSIQFF.

CDR3 coding DNA: TGTGCCAGCAGTGAAGGACAGGGGGCAAATACGCAGTATTTT. Encoded protein: CASSEGQGANTQYF. J is TRBJ2-3 and V is TRBV25-1; 11 positions agree with TRBD1. V was clipped by 2 bases and J by 7 bases; unmatched bases: 2. The CDR3 totals 14 residues. Germline CDR1 reads MGHDK; CDR2 reads SYGVNS.

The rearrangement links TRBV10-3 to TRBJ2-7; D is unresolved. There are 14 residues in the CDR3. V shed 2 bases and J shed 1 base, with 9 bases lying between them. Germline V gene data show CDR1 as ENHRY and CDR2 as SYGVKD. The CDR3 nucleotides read TGTGCCATCAGTGAGAGAGGAGAGTCCTACGAGCAGTACTTC. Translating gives CAISERGESYEQYF.

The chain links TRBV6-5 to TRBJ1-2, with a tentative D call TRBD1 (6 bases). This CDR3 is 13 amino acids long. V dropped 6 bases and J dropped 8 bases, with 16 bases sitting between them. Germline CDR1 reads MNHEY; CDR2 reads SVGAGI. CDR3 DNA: TGTGCCAGCAGAACTGGTGGGGGGGGCGGCTACACCTTC. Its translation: CASRTGGGGGYTF.

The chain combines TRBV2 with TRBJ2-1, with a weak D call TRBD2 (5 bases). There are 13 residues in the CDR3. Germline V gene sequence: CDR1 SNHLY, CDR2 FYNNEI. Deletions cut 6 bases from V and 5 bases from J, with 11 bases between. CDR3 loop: CASSRDAHNEQFF. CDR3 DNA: TGTGCCAGCAGCCGGGATGCCCACAATGAGCAGTTCTTC.

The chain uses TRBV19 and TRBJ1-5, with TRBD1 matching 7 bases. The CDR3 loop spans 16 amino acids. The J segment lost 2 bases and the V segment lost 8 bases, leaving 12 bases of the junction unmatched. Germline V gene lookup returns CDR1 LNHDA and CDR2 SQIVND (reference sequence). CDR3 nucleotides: TGTGCCAGTGGACCTTCAGGGGGACGGGGCAATCAGCCCCAGCATTTT. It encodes CASGPSGGRGNQPQHF.

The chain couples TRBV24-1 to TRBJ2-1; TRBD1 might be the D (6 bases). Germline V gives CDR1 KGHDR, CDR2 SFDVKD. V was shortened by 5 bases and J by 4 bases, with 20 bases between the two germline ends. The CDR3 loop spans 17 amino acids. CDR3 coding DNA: TGTGCCACCAGTGGCGCGACGGGGAAGGGACAATACAATGAGCAGTTCTTC. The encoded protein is CATSGATGKGQYNEQFF.

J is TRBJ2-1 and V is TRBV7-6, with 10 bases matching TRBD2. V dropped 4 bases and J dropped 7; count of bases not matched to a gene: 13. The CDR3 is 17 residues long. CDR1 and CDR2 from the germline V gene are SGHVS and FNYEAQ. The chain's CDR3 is CASSSLPSGGALNEQFF. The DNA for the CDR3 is TGTGCCAGCAGCTCACTTCCGAGCGGGGGGGCCTTAAATGAGCAGTTCTTC. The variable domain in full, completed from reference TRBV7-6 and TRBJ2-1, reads GAGVSQSPRYKVTKRGQDVALRCDPISGHVSLYWYRQALGQGPEFLTYFNYEAQQDKSGLPNDRFSAERPEGSISTLTIQRTEQRDSAMYRCASSSLPSGGALNEQFFGPGTRLTVL.

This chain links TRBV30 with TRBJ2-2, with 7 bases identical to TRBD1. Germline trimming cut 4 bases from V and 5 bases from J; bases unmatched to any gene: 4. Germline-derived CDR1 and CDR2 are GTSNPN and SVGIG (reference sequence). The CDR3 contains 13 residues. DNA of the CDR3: TGTGCCTGGATGCTACAGGGGACCGGGGAGCTGTTTTTT. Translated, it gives CAWMLQGTGELFF.

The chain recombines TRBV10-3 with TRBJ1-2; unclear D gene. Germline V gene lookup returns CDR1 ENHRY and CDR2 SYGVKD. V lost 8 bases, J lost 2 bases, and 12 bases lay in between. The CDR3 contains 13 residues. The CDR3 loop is CAIAPTPNYGYTF. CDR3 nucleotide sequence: TGTGCCATCGCTCCGACACCCAACTATGGCTACACCTTC.

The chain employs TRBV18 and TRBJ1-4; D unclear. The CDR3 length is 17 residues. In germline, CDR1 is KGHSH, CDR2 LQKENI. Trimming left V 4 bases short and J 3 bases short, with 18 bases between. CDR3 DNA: TGTGCCAGCTCACAAGTGCAGACCCAGGTCTCTAATGAAAAACTGTTTTTT. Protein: CASSQVQTQVSNEKLFF.

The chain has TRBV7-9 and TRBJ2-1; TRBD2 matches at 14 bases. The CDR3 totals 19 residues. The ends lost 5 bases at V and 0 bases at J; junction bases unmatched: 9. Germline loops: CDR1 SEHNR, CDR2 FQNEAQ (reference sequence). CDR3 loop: CASSAWTSGRRSSYNEQFF. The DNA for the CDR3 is TGTGCCAGCAGCGCATGGACTAGCGGGAGGAGAAGCTCCTACAATGAGCAGTTCTTC.

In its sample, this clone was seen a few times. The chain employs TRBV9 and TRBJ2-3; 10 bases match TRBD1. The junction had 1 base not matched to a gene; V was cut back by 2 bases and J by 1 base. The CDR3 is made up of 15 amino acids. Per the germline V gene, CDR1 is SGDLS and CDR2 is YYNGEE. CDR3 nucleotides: TGTGCCAGCAGCGTCGACAGGGGGCGCACAGATACGCAGTATTTT. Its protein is CASSVDRGRTDTQYF.

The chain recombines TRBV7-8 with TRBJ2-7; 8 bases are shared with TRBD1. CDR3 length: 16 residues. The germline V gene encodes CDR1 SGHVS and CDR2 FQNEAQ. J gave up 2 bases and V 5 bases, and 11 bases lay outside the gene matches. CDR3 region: CASSQSRDRPTYEQYF. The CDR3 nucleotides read TGTGCCAGCAGCCAATCCCGGGACAGGCCGACCTACGAGCAGTACTTC.

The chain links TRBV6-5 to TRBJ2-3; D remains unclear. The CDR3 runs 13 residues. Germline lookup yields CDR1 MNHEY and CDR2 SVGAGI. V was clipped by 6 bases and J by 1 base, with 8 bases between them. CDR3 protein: CASSDRGTDTQYF. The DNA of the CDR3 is TGTGCCAGCAGCGACCGGGGCACAGATACGCAGTATTTT.

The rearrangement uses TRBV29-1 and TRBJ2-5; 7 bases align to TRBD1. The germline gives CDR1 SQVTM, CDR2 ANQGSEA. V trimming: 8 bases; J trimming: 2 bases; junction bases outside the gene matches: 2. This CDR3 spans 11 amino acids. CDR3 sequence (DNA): TGCAGCACGGGACAGCAAGAGACCCAGTACTTC. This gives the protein CSTGQQETQYF.

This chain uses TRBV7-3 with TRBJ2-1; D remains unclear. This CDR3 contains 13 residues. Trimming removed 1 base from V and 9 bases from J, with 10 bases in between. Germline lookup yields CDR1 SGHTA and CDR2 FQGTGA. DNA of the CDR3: TGTGCCAGCAGCTTAAGCGCTAGAGGTGAGCAGTTCTTC. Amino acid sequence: CASSLSARGEQFF.

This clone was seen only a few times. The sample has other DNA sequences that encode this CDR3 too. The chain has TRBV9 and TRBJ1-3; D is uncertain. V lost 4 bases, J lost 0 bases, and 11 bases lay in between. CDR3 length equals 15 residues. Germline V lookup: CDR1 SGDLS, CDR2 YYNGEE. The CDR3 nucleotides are TGTGCCAGCAGCTCGACGGGAAACTCTGGAAACACCATATATTTT. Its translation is CASSSTGNSGNTIYF.

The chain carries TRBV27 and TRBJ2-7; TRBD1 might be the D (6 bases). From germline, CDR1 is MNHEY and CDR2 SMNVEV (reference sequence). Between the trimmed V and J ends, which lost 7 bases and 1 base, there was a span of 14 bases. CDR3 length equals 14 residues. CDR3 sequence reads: CASTPVGGSYEQYF. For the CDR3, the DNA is TGTGCCAGCACCCCCGTAGGGGGATCCTACGAGCAGTACTTC.

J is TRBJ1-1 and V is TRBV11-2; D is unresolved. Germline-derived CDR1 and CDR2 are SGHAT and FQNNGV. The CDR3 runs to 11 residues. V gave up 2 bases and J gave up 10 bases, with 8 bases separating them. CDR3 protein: CASSLKGGAFF. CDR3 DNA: TGTGCCAGCAGCTTAAAGGGAGGAGCTTTCTTT.

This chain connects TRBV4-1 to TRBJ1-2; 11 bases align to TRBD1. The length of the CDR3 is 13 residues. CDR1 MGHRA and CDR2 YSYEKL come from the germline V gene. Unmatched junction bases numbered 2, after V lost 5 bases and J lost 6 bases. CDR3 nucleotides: TGCGCCAGCAGCATGGACAGGGGGCATGGCTACACCTTC. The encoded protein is CASSMDRGHGYTF.

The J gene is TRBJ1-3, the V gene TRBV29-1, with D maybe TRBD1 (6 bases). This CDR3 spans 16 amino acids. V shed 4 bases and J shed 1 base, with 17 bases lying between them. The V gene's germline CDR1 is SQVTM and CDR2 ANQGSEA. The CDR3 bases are TGCAGCGTTGCCACGGTAGGCAGGGGTTCTGGAAACACCATATATTTT. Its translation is CSVATVGRGSGNTIYF. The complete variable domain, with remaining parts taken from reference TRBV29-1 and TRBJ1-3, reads SAVISQKPSRDICQRGTSLTIQCQVDSQVTMMFWYRQQPGQSLTLIATANQGSEATYESGFVIDKFPISRPNLTFSTLTVSNMSPEDSSIYLCSVATVGRGSGNTIYFGEGSWLTVV.

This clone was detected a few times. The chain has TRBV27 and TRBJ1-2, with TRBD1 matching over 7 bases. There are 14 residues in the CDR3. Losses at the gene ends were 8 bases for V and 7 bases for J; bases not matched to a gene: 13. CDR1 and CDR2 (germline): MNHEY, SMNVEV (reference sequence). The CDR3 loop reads CASARGEVVGGYTF. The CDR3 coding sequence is TGTGCCAGCGCCAGGGGGGAAGTAGTGGGTGGCTACACCTTC.

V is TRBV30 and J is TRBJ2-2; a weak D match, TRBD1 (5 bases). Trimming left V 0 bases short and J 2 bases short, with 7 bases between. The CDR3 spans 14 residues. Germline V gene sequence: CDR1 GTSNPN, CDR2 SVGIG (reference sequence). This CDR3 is CAWSVGQNTGELFF. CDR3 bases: TGTGCCTGGAGTGTTGGACAAAACACCGGGGAGCTGTTTTTT.

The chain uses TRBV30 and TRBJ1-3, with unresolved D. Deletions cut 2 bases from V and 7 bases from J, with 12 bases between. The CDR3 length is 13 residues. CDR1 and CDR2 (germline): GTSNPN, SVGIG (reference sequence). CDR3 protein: CAWSIGGVNTIYF. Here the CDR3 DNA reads TGTGCCTGGAGTATTGGCGGGGTTAACACCATATATTTT.

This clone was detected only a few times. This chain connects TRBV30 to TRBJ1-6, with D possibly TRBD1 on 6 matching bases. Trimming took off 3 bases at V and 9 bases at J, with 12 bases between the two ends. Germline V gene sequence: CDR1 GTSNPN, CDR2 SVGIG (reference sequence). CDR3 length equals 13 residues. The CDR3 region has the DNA TGTGCCTGGAGCACAGGGCTTGGTTCACCCCTCCACTTT. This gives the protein CAWSTGLGSPLHF.